Here is one T cell receptor beta chain with its context. The read ends 3 residues early relative to the CDR3; the germline J gene fills the gap. The sample comes from a study of T cells in women clearing cervical HPV infection. Average input was roughly 1,200 ng genomic DNA for immunoSEQ TCR beta CDR3 amplification. Assay used: immunoSEQ multiplex PCR; TCRdb lists only in-frame clones, some missing. With 45,000 to 50,000 clones in the sample, the ten largest clones hold roughly a third. Per the germline V gene, CDR1 is GTSNPN and CDR2 is SVGIG (reference sequence). J was trimmed by 5 bases and V by 2 bases; bases with no gene match: 10. This CDR3 region has 15 residues.

The sequence was obtained from a woman between 18 and 70 years old with a cervical HPV16 infection that either progressed to CIN3+ or cleared (not recorded which). The sequenced material came from blood buffy coat. The genes are TRBV30 and TRBJ2-3; 7 bases are a match to TRBD2. This chain's CDR3 is CAWSLAGVNLDTQYF. The CDR3 DNA, read in part, is TGTGCCTGGAGTCTGGCGGGAGTAAATTTAGATACG.